These 17 T cell receptor beta chains were sequenced from one sample in a study of blood T cell repertoires in COVID-19. Using immunoSEQ multiplex PCR, the repertoire was profiled, and TCRdb retains in-frame clones only, with some absent. The top ten clones hold just under 6.5% of a sample with 250,000 to 350,000 clones, about 87% of them seen once. Sequencing input: peripheral blood. These TCRs come from a woman aged 45 to 65 with COVID-19, enrolled during active disease.

The chain has TRBV11-2 and TRBJ1-1, with D unclear. This CDR3 comprises 13 residues. Trimming shortened V by 6 bases and J by 7 bases, and 15 bases separated the two germline ends. CDR1 SGHAT and CDR2 FQNNGV come from the germline V gene. The CDR3 spells CASRRSSVGEAFF. DNA of the CDR3: TGTGCCAGCAGGCGTTCTAGTGTCGGTGAAGCTTTCTTT. Full variable domain (remainder filled in from reference TRBV11-2 and TRBJ1-1): EAGVAQSPRYKIIEKRQSVAFWCNPISGHATLYWYQQILGQGPKLLIQFQNNGVVDDSQLPKDRFSAERLKGVDSTLKIQPAKLEDSAVYLCASRRSSVGEAFFGQGTRLTVV.

The rearrangement joins TRBV27 to TRBJ1-2; tentative D call: TRBD1 (5 bases). The CDR3 has 14 amino acids. Trimming pared 4 bases from V and 5 bases from J, leaving 14 bases between. The germline V gene encodes CDR1 MNHEY and CDR2 SMNVEV (reference sequence). The CDR3 here is CASSSQGLLYGYTF. In DNA, the CDR3 is TGTGCCAGCAGTTCGCAGGGATTGTTGTATGGCTACACCTTC.

Remarks on this clone: The sample carries other DNA sequences with the same CDR3. The chain uses TRBV29-1 and TRBJ1-4; perhaps TRBD1 as D (5 bases). The CDR3 is made up of 13 amino acids. The germline V gene encodes CDR1 SQVTM and CDR2 ANQGSEA. V dropped 2 bases and J dropped 6 bases, with 10 bases sitting between them. CDR3 DNA: TGCAGCGTTGAAACAGGTGGGGATGAAAAACTGTTTTTT. Translated: CSVETGGDEKLFF.

Comment on this clone: Other DNA sequences from this sample encode an identical CDR3 as well. The chain has TRBV18 and TRBJ1-1; 7 bases are a match to TRBD1. CDR1 and CDR2 (germline): KGHSH, LQKENI. The J segment lost 3 bases and the V segment lost 3 bases, leaving 4 bases of the junction unmatched. The CDR3 has 14 residues. The CDR3 DNA follows: TGTGCCAGCTCACCGAGCAGGGGGGACACTGAAGCTTTCTTT. It translates to CASSPSRGDTEAFF.

The rearrangement links TRBV27 to TRBJ2-7; D is possibly TRBD1 (5 bases). V lost 0 bases to trimming and J lost 7 bases, with 10 bases between them. This CDR3 comprises 13 residues. Germline CDR1 reads MNHEY; CDR2 reads SMNVEV (reference sequence). Here the CDR3 reads CASSLSLGREQYF. The DNA for the CDR3 is TGTGCCAGCAGTTTATCGCTGGGGCGAGAGCAGTACTTC.

V and J are TRBV7-2 and TRBJ2-7; 9 bases are a match to TRBD2. The V segment lost 2 bases and the J segment 1 base; nucleotides outside the gene matches: 6. The germline V gene encodes CDR1 SGHTA and CDR2 FQGNSA. This CDR3 has 16 residues. CDR3 region: CASSLLGSGGSYEQYF. In DNA form, the CDR3 reads TGTGCCAGCAGCTTACTGGGTAGCGGGGGTTCCTACGAGCAGTACTTC. Full variable domain (missing parts from reference TRBV7-2 and TRBJ2-7): GAGVSQSPSNKVTEKGKDVELRCDPISGHTALYWYRQSLGQGLEFLIYFQGNSAPDKSGLPSDRFSAERTGGSVSTLTIQRTQQEDSAVYLCASSLLGSGGSYEQYFGPGTRLTVT.

The sample holds one count of this clone. The genes are TRBV2 and TRBJ1-2, with no clear D. The V end lost 7 bases, the J end lost 0 bases, and 9 bases lay between the germline ends. Germline CDR1 is SNHLY and CDR2 is FYNNEI. The CDR3 has 13 residues. CDR3 protein: CASIRASNYGYTF. The CDR3 nucleotides are TGTGCCAGCATTCGAGCCTCTAACTATGGCTACACCTTC. Together with reference TRBV2 and TRBJ1-2, the CDR3 gives the full variable domain: EPEVTQTPSHQVTQMGQEVILRCVPISNHLYFYWYRQILGQKVEFLVSFYNNEISEKSEIFDDQFSVERPDGSNFTLKIRSTKLEDSAMYFCASIRASNYGYTFGSGTRLTVV.

Only one count was recorded for this clone. V usage is TRBV6-5 and J usage is TRBJ2-1; TRBD2 matches at 12 bases. The germline V gene has CDR1 MNHEY and CDR2 SVGAGI. V lost 2 bases, J lost 8 bases, and 4 bases stayed unmatched. There are 15 residues in the CDR3. The CDR3 DNA is TGTGCCAGCAGTTACCTAGCGGGAGGGCCCTATGAGCAGTTCTTC. Translated, it gives CASSYLAGGPYEQFF.

The genes are TRBV24-1 and TRBJ1-5, with 7 nucleotides matching TRBD1. CDR1 and CDR2 (germline): KGHDR, SFDVKD. V lost 6 bases, J lost 3 bases, and 7 bases stayed unmatched. This CDR3 has 15 residues. CDR3 nucleotides: TGTGCCACCAGTAAAGGGACAGAAATCAATCAGCCCCAGCATTTT. This translates into CATSKGTEINQPQHF.

V is TRBV4-2 and J is TRBJ2-5; 9 nucleotides match TRBD1. Germline V gene sequence: CDR1 LGHNA, CDR2 YNFKEQ. CDR3 length: 14 amino acids. Trimming cost V 3 bases and J 3 bases; bases outside gene matches: 2. The CDR3 DNA is TGTGCCAGCAGCCAGGGACAGGGTAAAGAGACCCAGTACTTC. Translated, it gives CASSQGQGKETQYF.

The gene calls are TRBV4-2 and TRBJ2-7, with TRBD1 matching 7 bases. Germline V gene data show CDR1 as LGHNA and CDR2 as YNFKEQ. J gave up 2 bases and V 3 bases, and 4 bases lay outside the gene matches. This CDR3 comprises 14 residues. CDR3 sequence: CASSQAQGAYEQYF. The CDR3 region has the DNA TGTGCCAGCAGCCAGGCCCAGGGGGCCTACGAGCAGTACTTC.

V gene TRBV10-1 combines with J gene TRBJ1-1, with 10 bases aligning to TRBD1. The junction had 4 bases not matched to a gene; V was cut back by 2 bases and J by 4 bases. CDR1 and CDR2 (germline): WNHNN, SYGVQD (reference sequence). This CDR3 region has 15 residues. The CDR3 DNA sequence: TGCGCCAGCAGTGAGGGGGGACAGGGGAGCACTGAAGCTTTCTTT. Translating gives CASSEGGQGSTEAFF.

The chain uses TRBV6-5 and TRBJ2-6, with a possible D match to TRBD1 (6 bases). Germline V gene data show CDR1 as MNHEY and CDR2 as SVGAGI. Trimming took off 6 bases at V and 2 bases at J, with 8 bases between the two ends. There are 14 residues in the CDR3. The CDR3 spells CASSKGAGANVLTF. Here the CDR3 DNA reads TGTGCCAGCAGCAAGGGGGCTGGGGCCAACGTCCTGACTTTC.

This chain connects TRBV6-2 or TRBV6-3 to TRBJ2-2; no clear D gene. The CDR3 spans 15 residues. Germline V gene lookup returns CDR1 MNHEY and CDR2 SVGEGT. Trimming stripped 1 base from V and 6 bases from J, with 12 bases between. The CDR3 loop is CASSYWVRVSGELFF. As DNA, the CDR3 is TGTGCCAGCAGTTACTGGGTTCGGGTTTCCGGGGAGCTGTTTTTT.

A remark on this clone: One end of the junction varies from germline; a read error may be responsible. The chain combines TRBV6-1 with TRBJ1-6; 9 nucleotides align to TRBD1. The germline V gene has CDR1 MNHNS and CDR2 SASEGT. This CDR3 contains 18 residues. CDR3 DNA sequence: TGTGCCAGCAGCGAAGTCCCGGGACAGGGCCCCCTGCAGTCACCCCTCCACTTT. Translation gives CASSEVPGQGPLQSPLHF.

The rearrangement links TRBV2 to TRBJ2-5; 10 bases agree with TRBD1. CDR1 and CDR2 from the germline V gene are SNHLY and FYNNEI. V shed 6 bases, J shed 3 bases, and the junction held 4 bases outside the gene matches. There are 14 residues in the CDR3. CDR3 nucleotide sequence: TGTGCCAGCAGGGGGACAGGGGCCGAAGAGACCCAGTACTTC. It translates to CASRGTGAEETQYF. The full variable domain, in which reference TRBV2 and TRBJ2-5 provide the parts outside the CDR3, is EPEVTQTPSHQVTQMGQEVILRCVPISNHLYFYWYRQILGQKVEFLVSFYNNEISEKSEIFDDQFSVERPDGSNFTLKIRSTKLEDSAMYFCASRGTGAEETQYFGPGTRLLVL.

The chain has TRBV5-5 and TRBJ1-2, with 8 bases fitting TRBD1. The germline V gene encodes CDR1 SGHKS and CDR2 YYEKEE (reference sequence). This CDR3 contains 14 residues. V gave up 4 bases and J gave up 4 bases; unmatched junction bases: 6. The CDR3 region has the DNA TGTGCCAGCAGCGCCGGGACAGGTGCCTATGGCTACACCTTC. This sequence encodes CASSAGTGAYGYTF.